The clone carrying this T cell receptor beta chain was counted at least ten times. This record comes from a study of neurological immune-mediated disorders. On the study more broadly: Relapsing-remitting disease affected roughly 30, and secondary progressive 3, of some 34 multiple sclerosis patients.

V shed 3 bases, J shed 5 bases, and the junction held 4 bases outside the gene matches. CDR3 length equals 15 residues. Germline assignment: CDR1 SEHNR and CDR2 FQNEAQ (reference sequence). Via MiXCR, TCRdb re-called the 5' RACE reads, giving one row per CDR3 protein. In the table there are approximately 130,000 distinct CDR3 sequences, more than 2.5% of which are singletons. Sequencing was performed on PBMCs. The chain carries TRBV7-9 and TRBJ2-5, with 12 bases identical to TRBD1. The source of this sequence is a woman in her 30s with multiple sclerosis. The CDR3 is CASSLGTGGRETQYF. As DNA, the CDR3 is TGTGCCAGCAGCTTGGGGACAGGGGGCAGGGAGACCCAGTACTTC.